What follows are 11 T cell receptor beta chains derived from one specimen sequenced in a study of shared clonotypes between healthy human individuals. Sequencing used immunoSEQ multiplex PCR; TCRdb keeps in-frame clones, though not all of them. The repertoire has under 1,900,000 clones, approximately 98.5% of them found once; the top ten carry roughly 0.36%. Material: naive CD4+ T cells sorted from blood. Subset in this sample: CD45RA+ positively selected. These receptors all stem from a man under 40 in good health.

For this clone: The identical CDR3 is also encoded by other nucleotide sequences in the sample. The J gene is TRBJ2-1, the V gene TRBV5-1, with 11 positions matching TRBD2. This CDR3 has 15 residues. Germline V gene lookup returns CDR1 SGHRS and CDR2 YFSETQ. Unmatched junction bases numbered 4, after V lost 4 bases and J lost 4 bases. The CDR3 DNA follows: TGCGCCAGCAGCGGGGGGACTAGCGGTTACAATGAGCAGTTCTTC. Encoded protein: CASSGGTSGYNEQFF.

This rearrangement joins TRBV5-1 to TRBJ1-2; TRBD1 aligns across 7 bases. The CDR3 is 14 amino acids. V dropped 4 bases and J dropped 7; count of bases not matched to a gene: 10. Germline CDR1 is SGHRS and CDR2 is YFSETQ. CDR3 nucleotide sequence: TGCGCCAGCAGCCCGGACAGGTTTACGGGTGGCTACACCTTC. This gives the protein CASSPDRFTGGYTF.

The chain has TRBV2 and TRBJ1-5; TRBD1 is a possible D gene (5 bases). This CDR3 is built from 14 residues. Trimming shortened V by 4 bases and J by 7 bases, and 14 bases separated the two germline ends. The germline V gene encodes CDR1 SNHLY and CDR2 FYNNEI. The CDR3 sequence: CASSGGTAGQPQHF. The CDR3 DNA sequence: TGTGCCAGCAGTGGAGGGACGGCTGGGCAGCCCCAGCATTTT.

The V and J genes are TRBV7-9 and TRBJ2-5, with 7 bases aligning to TRBD1. Germline CDR1 and CDR2: SEHNR and FQNEAQ (reference sequence). V lost 7 bases and J lost 4; bases outside the gene matches: 6. The CDR3 runs to 13 residues. Written as DNA, the CDR3 is TGTGCCAGCAACGACAGGGTGGTAGAGACCCAGTACTTC. Translation: CASNDRVVETQYF.

V is TRBV10-2 and J is TRBJ2-7; D possibly uses TRBD1 or TRBD2 (5 bases each). The germline CDR1 and CDR2 sequences are WSHSY and SAAADI. Trimming took 5 bases from V and 6 from J, leaving 17 bases between them. The CDR3 is 14 amino acids. This chain's CDR3 is CASSQPQGVGEQYF. CDR3 nucleotide sequence: TGCGCCAGCAGTCAACCGCAGGGAGTAGGCGAGCAGTACTTC.

This sequence joins TRBV5-1 and TRBJ2-7; D tentatively fits TRBD1 or TRBD2 (5 bases each). Trimming took 4 bases from V and 3 from J, leaving 14 bases between them. This CDR3 has 14 amino acids. CDR1 is SGHRS, CDR2 YFSETQ, per germline. The CDR3 nucleotides are TGCGCCAGCAGCATAGAGGGGTCTTACTACGAGCAGTACTTC. Its protein is CASSIEGSYYEQYF.

The chain has TRBV19 and TRBJ2-1, with D possibly being TRBD1 (5 bases). Germline CDR1 is LNHDA and CDR2 is SQIVND (reference sequence). V was pared by 3 bases and J by 9 bases, with 18 bases between. This CDR3 is 15 amino acids long. This CDR3 is CASSIPGSGLGEQFF. The CDR3 DNA reads TGTGCCAGTAGTATCCCAGGGTCGGGCTTGGGTGAGCAGTTCTTC.

Concerning this clone: This CDR3 is also generated by other DNA sequences in the sample. The chain couples TRBV7-2 to TRBJ1-5, with no clear D. CDR3 length equals 12 residues. V shed 5 bases and J shed 4 bases, with 6 bases lying between them. Germline CDR1 SGHTA, CDR2 FQGNSA. The CDR3 DNA reads TGTGCCAGCAGCCGGGATAATCAGCCCCAGCATTTT. This gives the protein CASSRDNQPQHF.

Concerning this clone itself: The same CDR3 can be traced to other DNA sequences in this sample. The genes are TRBV5-1 and TRBJ2-2, with D uncertain. V was clipped by 2 bases and J by 8 bases, with 4 bases between them. Germline loops: CDR1 SGHRS, CDR2 YFSETQ. This CDR3 has 11 amino acids. DNA for the CDR3: TGCGCCAGCAGCTTTTCTGGGGAGCTGTTTTTT. It yields the protein CASSFSGELFF.

The V and J genes are TRBV19 and TRBJ2-7; D possibly corresponds to TRBD1 (5 bases). V dropped 3 bases and J dropped 7 bases, with 16 bases sitting between them. From germline, CDR1 is LNHDA and CDR2 SQIVND (reference sequence). The CDR3 has 14 amino acids. The CDR3 DNA follows: TGTGCCAGTAGTATTACAGGTCCTACGAGGGAGCAGTACTTC. Translating gives CASSITGPTREQYF.

This chain joins TRBV5-1 and TRBJ2-1, with a tentative D call TRBD2 (6 bases). V lost 4 bases and J 6 bases, leaving 17 bases between the germline ends. The CDR3 is 15 residues long. Germline lookup yields CDR1 SGHRS and CDR2 YFSETQ. The chain's CDR3 is CASSPGDDSINEQFF. The DNA of the CDR3 is TGCGCCAGCAGCCCGGGGGACGACAGTATCAATGAGCAGTTCTTC.